The 19 T cell receptor beta chains presented below share a single source sample, sequenced in a study of T cell responses to AZD1222 COVID-19 vaccine. Some clones are missing from TCRdb's copy, which holds only in-frame ones; the method was immunoSEQ multiplex PCR. The sample has just under 80,000 clones, under 95% seen once. The sample was peripheral blood, taken 28 days after the second AZD1222 dose. These receptors came from an adult who received the AZD1222 COVID-19 vaccine.

V gene TRBV3-1 (or the pseudogene TRBV3-2) combines with J gene TRBJ1-5, with D unclear. Trimming removed 0 bases from V and 4 bases from J, with 7 bases in between. Germline CDR1 LGHDT, CDR2 YNNKEL (reference sequence). The CDR3 is 14 residues long. The CDR3 loop is CASSQDVGNQPQHF. CDR3 coding DNA: TGTGCCAGCAGCCAAGATGTCGGGAATCAGCCCCAGCATTTT.

The chain combines TRBV20-1 with TRBJ2-5; no firm D call. Germline CDR1 DFQATT, CDR2 SNEGSKA (reference sequence). Trimming left V 5 bases short and J 1 base short, with 5 bases between. This CDR3 is built from 11 residues. The CDR3 loop is CSADFQETQYF. CDR3 in DNA: TGCAGTGCTGACTTCCAAGAGACCCAGTACTTC.

The chain has TRBV19 and TRBJ2-7, with a tentative D call TRBD2 (6 bases). The CDR3 runs to 12 residues. CDR1 and CDR2 from the germline V gene are LNHDA and SQIVND (reference sequence). Trimming left V 6 bases short and J 5 bases short, with 11 bases between. The CDR3 DNA reads as TGTGCCAGTAGCCCGGAGGGGCACGAGCAGTACTTC. It codes for CASSPEGHEQYF.

As to this clone: Other nucleotide sequences from this sample produce the same CDR3. This chain uses TRBV19 with TRBJ1-1; TRBD1 might be the D (6 bases). The CDR3 sequence is 13 residues long. V was trimmed by 5 bases and J by 1 base, leaving 8 bases between them. Germline values: CDR1 LNHDA, CDR2 SQIVND (reference sequence). The CDR3 spells CASSQGRNTEAFF. CDR3 DNA: TGTGCCAGTAGTCAGGGGCGGAACACTGAAGCTTTCTTT.

The chain is built from TRBV28 and TRBJ1-1; no reliable D call. CDR3 length equals 13 residues. V was trimmed by 2 bases and J by 0 bases, leaving 4 bases between them. Germline values: CDR1 MDHEN, CDR2 SYDVKM. This CDR3 is CASSLGVNTEAFF. The CDR3 nucleotides read TGTGCCAGCAGTTTAGGCGTGAACACTGAAGCTTTCTTT.

The V call is TRBV11-2, the J call TRBJ2-2; D gene unclear. V was clipped by 0 bases and J by 3 bases, with 8 bases between them. This CDR3 is 15 amino acids long. Per the germline V gene, CDR1 is SGHAT and CDR2 is FQNNGV. The CDR3 region is CASSLDPRDTGELFF. The CDR3 nucleotides read TGTGCCAGCAGCTTAGATCCCCGTGACACCGGGGAGCTGTTTTTT.

This rearrangement joins TRBV6-1 to TRBJ1-2; weak D call: TRBD1 (5 bases). This CDR3 is 15 amino acids long. The ends were cut back, 0 bases at V and 0 bases at J, with 8 bases in the middle. Germline CDR1 and CDR2: MNHNS and SASEGT. CDR3 protein: CASSEAGPANYGYTF. The CDR3 DNA sequence: TGTGCCAGCAGTGAAGCGGGACCGGCTAACTATGGCTACACCTTC.

The chain uses TRBV10-3 and TRBJ2-3, with TRBD1 as a possible D gene (5 bases). The CDR3 consists of 13 residues. Germline V gives CDR1 ENHRY, CDR2 SYGVKD. Trimming cost V 0 bases and J 8 bases, with 9 bases left between them. In DNA, the CDR3 is TGTGCCATCAGTGAGTCGCAGGGTGGTACGCAGTATTTT. Protein: CAISESQGGTQYF.

The chain links TRBV5-1 to TRBJ2-5; TRBD1 might be the D (5 bases). V lost 2 bases and J 9 bases, leaving 20 bases between the germline ends. The CDR3 is 15 amino acids. Germline CDR1 reads SGHRS; CDR2 reads YFSETQ. In nucleotides, the CDR3 is TGCGCCAGCAGCTTAGTTGGTGGGGTCGACAGCCCCCAGTACTTC. Residues: CASSLVGGVDSPQYF.

The chain combines TRBV7-9 with TRBJ2-5, with a possible D match to TRBD2 (6 bases). The CDR3 extends over 13 amino acids. V dropped 8 bases and J dropped 5 bases, with 15 bases sitting between them. Germline V lookup: CDR1 SEHNR, CDR2 FQNEAQ (reference sequence). The CDR3 nucleotides are TGTGCCAGCGGGGGGACTCTGGGGGAGACCCAGTACTTC. This encodes CASGGTLGETQYF. Full variable domain (missing parts from reference TRBV7-9 and TRBJ2-5): DTGVSQNPRHKITKRGQNVTFRCDPISEHNRLYWYRQTLGQGPEFLTYFQNEAQLEKSRLLSDRFSAERPKGSFSTLEIQRTEQGDSAMYLCASGGTLGETQYFGPGTRLLVL.

The chain employs TRBV29-1 and TRBJ2-1, with 12 positions matching TRBD2. Germline V gene data show CDR1 as SQVTM and CDR2 as ANQGSEA. J lost 5 bases, V lost 3 bases, and 14 bases had no gene match. The CDR3 spans 18 residues. This CDR3 reads CSVEIGLAGGPADNEQFF. The CDR3 coding sequence is TGCAGCGTTGAGATCGGGCTAGCGGGAGGGCCTGCCGACAATGAGCAGTTCTTC.

The chain couples TRBV7-9 to TRBJ2-1; no clear D. The V end lost 1 base, the J end lost 7 bases, and 14 bases lay between the germline ends. CDR3 length equals 15 residues. Germline CDR1 is SEHNR and CDR2 is FQNEAQ (reference sequence). This CDR3 is CASSLDPHLRNEQFF. As DNA, the CDR3 is TGTGCCAGCAGCTTAGACCCTCACCTGAGGAATGAGCAGTTCTTC. The full variable domain, with the rest looked up from reference TRBV7-9 and TRBJ2-1, is DTGVSQNPRHKITKRGQNVTFRCDPISEHNRLYWYRQTLGQGPEFLTYFQNEAQLEKSRLLSDRFSAERPKGSFSTLEIQRTEQGDSAMYLCASSLDPHLRNEQFFGPGTRLTVL.

V gene TRBV18 combines with J gene TRBJ2-7, with 7 positions matching TRBD1. Per germline, CDR1 KGHSH and CDR2 LQKENI. The CDR3 runs to 14 residues. The J segment lost 9 bases and the V segment lost 4 bases, leaving 12 bases of the junction unmatched. The CDR3 DNA reads as TGTGCCAGCTCACAGGACAGGACGATGGACGGGCAGTACTTC. Its protein is CASSQDRTMDGQYF.

This clone was seen only a few times. The chain combines TRBV2 with TRBJ2-1; tentatively, D is TRBD2 (6 bases). The V end lost 6 bases, the J end lost 0 bases, and 12 bases lay between the germline ends. CDR3 length: 15 residues. Germline loops: CDR1 SNHLY, CDR2 FYNNEI. CDR3 nucleotide sequence: TGTGCCAGCAGAGATAGCGGAGGCTCCTACAATGAGCAGTTCTTC. It is translated as CASRDSGGSYNEQFF. The whole variable domain, filled in from reference TRBV2 and TRBJ2-1, reads EPEVTQTPSHQVTQMGQEVILRCVPISNHLYFYWYRQILGQKVEFLVSFYNNEISEKSEIFDDQFSVERPDGSNFTLKIRSTKLEDSAMYFCASRDSGGSYNEQFFGPGTRLTVL.

This rearrangement joins TRBV5-5 to TRBJ1-5; D uncertain. The ends were cut back, 4 bases at V and 1 base at J, with 9 bases in the middle. CDR1 and CDR2 from the germline V gene are SGHKS and YYEKEE (reference sequence). This CDR3 region has 14 residues. The CDR3 sequence is CASSRGPSNQPQHF. The CDR3 nucleotides read TGTGCCAGCAGCCGAGGACCGAGCAATCAGCCCCAGCATTTT.

This clone was counted many times. The chain has TRBV3-1 (or the pseudogene TRBV3-2) and TRBJ2-7; 9 positions agree with TRBD1. With V trimmed by 1 base and J by 7 bases, 5 bases remained unmatched. The CDR3 runs 14 residues. Per germline, CDR1 LGHDT and CDR2 YNNKEL (reference sequence). The CDR3 DNA reads as TGTGCCAGCAGCCAAGCGGACAGGGGTGGGGAGCAGTACTTC. Translated: CASSQADRGGEQYF.

This clone was detected once. CDR3 nucleotide sequence: TGTGCCAGCAGGAAAGACAGGGTACCTAGCACAGATACGCAGTATTTT. Protein sequence: CASRKDRVPSTDTQYF. The chain recombines TRBV7-8 with TRBJ2-3; TRBD1 matches 7 bases. V gave up 6 bases and J gave up 0 bases; unmatched junction bases: 9. The CDR3 runs 16 residues. Per the germline V gene, CDR1 is SGHVS and CDR2 is FQNEAQ.

The table lists this clone with a count of one. In nucleotides, the CDR3 is TGTGCCAGTAGTATGGGACAGGGAATAGAGACCCAGTACTTC. Amino acids: CASSMGQGIETQYF. The chain has TRBV19 and TRBJ2-5, with 9 bases that match TRBD1. CDR1 and CDR2 (germline): LNHDA, SQIVND (reference sequence). After removal of 3 bases from V and 4 bases from J, the junction contained 3 bases not matched to a gene. This CDR3 has 14 amino acids.

V gene TRBV27 combines with J gene TRBJ1-5, with a weak D call TRBD1 (6 bases). Germline assignment: CDR1 MNHEY and CDR2 SMNVEV (reference sequence). There are 16 residues in the CDR3. The V gene lost 2 bases and the J gene lost 0 bases, with 11 bases spanning the gap. The CDR3 loop is CASSLVGAYSNQPQHF. Written as DNA, the CDR3 is TGTGCCAGCAGTTTAGTGGGGGCCTATAGCAATCAGCCCCAGCATTTT.